These T cell receptor beta chains were read from a single sample in a study of T cell responses to AZD1222 COVID-19 vaccine. TCRdb's copy holds only in-frame clones and misses some; the assay was immunoSEQ multiplex PCR. Seen here are 150,000 to 200,000 clones, about nine tenths observed once, and the top ten hold about 6.5%. Specimen: peripheral blood, collected 28 days after the second AZD1222 dose. Receptors originate from an adult who received the AZD1222 COVID-19 vaccine. CDR3s include the opening cysteine and the closing phenylalanine or tryptophan. The D gene is left open where the match is weak. The size entry is marked missing in some rows and otherwise reads once, few, many or a size class.

D	size	J	V	CDR3	DNA
-	-	TRBJ1-2	TRBV7-2	CASSLAGTSTNYGYTF	TGTGCCAGCAGCTTAGCAGGGACCAGTACTAACTATGGCTACACCTTC
-	-	TRBJ1-5	TRBV30	CAWSGQGDQPQHF	TGTGCCTGGAGTGGCCAGGGAGATCAGCCCCAGCATTTT
-	few	TRBJ1-1	TRBV7-2	CASSLTRDTEAFF	TGTGCCAGCAGCTTAACCAGGGACACTGAAGCTTTCTTT
TRBD2	-	TRBJ2-5	TRBV20-1	CSASISGGETQYF	TGCAGTGCTAGTATCAGCGGGGGGGAGACCCAGTACTTC
TRBD1	once	TRBJ1-4	TRBV29-1	CSVSGQGASNEKLFF	TGCAGCGTCTCGGGACAGGGGGCATCTAATGAAAAACTGTTTTTT
-	-	TRBJ1-4	TRBV9	CASSAALWQGGEKLFF	TGTGCCAGCAGCGCGGCCTTGTGGCAGGGAGGCGAAAAACTGTTTTTT
-	-	TRBJ1-6	TRBV21-1	CASSKGEQEGSPLHF	TGTGCCAGCAGCAAAGGGGAACAGGAGGGTTCACCCCTCCACTTT
TRBD2	-	TRBJ2-3	TRBV5-1	CASSRNKIAGGLTDTQYF	TGCGCCAGCAGCCGGAATAAAATAGCGGGAGGGCTCACAGATACGCAGTATTTT
TRBD1	-	TRBJ2-3	TRBV5-5	CASTLNRGTDTQYF	TGTGCCAGCACCCTCAACAGGGGAACAGATACGCAGTATTTT
-	-	TRBJ1-6	TRBV2	CASSELGGNSPLHF	TGTGCCAGCAGTGAATTGGGGGGAAATTCACCCCTCCACTTT
-	few	TRBJ2-3	TRBV4-2	CASSHQVSTDTQYF	TGTGCCAGCAGCCATCAAGTTAGCACAGATACGCAGTATTTT
-	-	TRBJ1-5	TRBV3-1/TRBV3-2	CASSQQGLPPQPQHF	TGTGCCAGCAGCCAACAGGGCCTTCCCCCTCAGCCCCAGCATTTT
TRBD1	-	TRBJ1-3	TRBV4-1	CASSQADRGIRNTIYF	TGCGCCAGCAGCCAGGCGGACAGGGGAATTCGGAACACCATATATTTT
-	-	TRBJ1-4	TRBV10-3	CAISESDEKLFF	TGTGCCATCAGTGAGTCGGATGAAAAACTGTTTTTT
-	-	TRBJ1-5	TRBV19	CASSASAGFESNQPQHF	TGTGCCAGTAGTGCCAGCGCAGGGTTCGAGAGCAATCAGCCCCAGCATTTT
-	-	TRBJ2-7	TRBV12-3/TRBV12-4	CASSHEGYEQYF	TGTGCCAGCAGCCATGAGGGGTACGAGCAGTACTTC
-	-	TRBJ1-4	TRBV4-3	CASSQDLQPTNEKLFF	TGCGCCAGCAGCCAAGATCTCCAGCCAACTAATGAAAAACTGTTTTTT
TRBD1	-	TRBJ2-7	TRBV28	CASRTPGQMTMEQYF	TGTGCCAGCAGAACGCCGGGACAGATGACGATGGAGCAGTACTTC
-	-	TRBJ2-3	TRBV28	CASSLPSITDTQYF	TGTGCCAGCAGTCTGCCAAGCATCACAGATACGCAGTATTTT
-	-	TRBJ1-6	TRBV6-6	CASSGAGSNNSPLHF	TGTGCCAGCAGTGGGGCAGGGTCCAATAATTCACCCCTCCACTTT
-	few	TRBJ1-4	TRBV5-1	CASSPGGWEKLFF	TGCGCCAGCAGCCCCGGTGGCTGGGAAAAACTGTTTTTT
-	-	TRBJ1-6	TRBV28	CASSWASSNSPLHF	TGTGCCAGCAGTTGGGCCAGTTCTAATTCACCCCTCCACTTT
TRBD1	few	TRBJ1-2	TRBV7-9	CASSLEGGDYGYTF	TGTGCCAGCAGCTTAGAAGGGGGCGACTATGGCTACACCTTC
TRBD2	-	TRBJ2-1	TRBV11-2	CASSLLLAGGYNEQFF	TGTGCCAGCAGCTTACTACTAGCGGGTGGGTACAATGAGCAGTTCTTC
-	-	TRBJ2-5	TRBV7-2	CASSLSGQTRTTQYF	TGTGCCAGCAGCTTATCCGGGCAGACACGGACGACCCAGTACTTC
-	-	TRBJ1-3	TRBV6-5	CASSRGRNSGNTIYF	TGTGCCAGCAGCCGGGGACGGAACTCTGGAAACACCATATATTTT
-	-	TRBJ1-4	TRBV4-2	CASSQDWGRNEKLFF	TGTGCCAGCAGCCAAGATTGGGGCAGGAATGAAAAACTGTTTTTT
TRBD2	-	TRBJ2-1	TRBV18	CASSPLSGVSSYNEQFF	TGTGCCAGCTCACCCCTTAGCGGGGTGAGCTCCTACAATGAGCAGTTCTTC
TRBD1	-	TRBJ1-5	TRBV30	CALGQGRYQPQHF	TGTGCTTTAGGACAGGGTCGGTATCAGCCCCAGCATTTT
-	-	TRBJ1-3	TRBV7-6	CASSLAPGYSGNTIYF	TGTGCCAGCAGCTTAGCGCCAGGATACTCTGGAAACACCATATATTTT
TRBD1	-	TRBJ1-1	TRBV5-5	CASNPTKGATFF	TGTGCCAGCAACCCCACCAAGGGGGCGACTTTCTTT
-	-	TRBJ1-1	TRBV12-3/TRBV12-4	CASSLGTEAFF	TGTGCCAGCAGTTTGGGAACTGAAGCTTTCTTT
-	once	TRBJ1-5	TRBV20-1	CSASLGNHQPQHF	TGCAGTGCTAGTTTGGGTAACCATCAGCCCCAGCATTTT
-	once	TRBJ1-3	TRBV30	CAWSVKQSGNTIYF	TGTGCCTGGAGTGTGAAGCAGTCTGGAAACACCATATATTTT
TRBD1	-	TRBJ1-2	TRBV5-1	CASTNGQGVGGYGYTF	TGCGCCAGCACAAATGGACAGGGGGTAGGTGGCTATGGCTACACCTTC
TRBD1	-	TRBJ2-1	TRBV29-1	CSVGPTTGGPKRGQFF	TGCAGCGTGGGACCCACGACAGGGGGCCCGAAAAGAGGGCAGTTCTTC
-	-	TRBJ1-3	TRBV11-2	CASSLDAGVSGNTIYF	TGTGCCAGCAGCTTAGATGCAGGGGTATCTGGAAACACCATATATTTT
TRBD1	-	TRBJ1-2	TRBV28	CASRPTGGHYGYTF	TGTGCCAGCAGGCCTACAGGGGGGCACTATGGCTACACCTTC
-	-	TRBJ1-5	TRBV27	CASSPRQAHNQPQHF	TGTGCCAGCAGTCCGCGACAGGCTCACAATCAGCCCCAGCATTTT
TRBD1	-	TRBJ1-2	TRBV29-1	CSGGETGGFGYTF	TGCAGCGGTGGTGAGACAGGGGGCTTTGGCTACACCTTC
TRBD1	-	TRBJ2-7	TRBV6-5	CASSYTDRGYEQYF	TGTGCCAGCAGTTACACGGACAGGGGGTACGAGCAGTACTTC
-	-	TRBJ1-4	TRBV5-8	CASSLIRATNEKLFF	TGTGCCAGCAGTTTAATCCGGGCCACTAATGAAAAACTGTTTTTT
TRBD2	-	TRBJ2-2	TRBV5-4	CASSSASLAANTGELFF	TGTGCCAGCAGCTCGGCAAGCCTAGCGGCGAACACCGGGGAGCTGTTTTTT
-	-	TRBJ2-5	TRBV7-2	CASSPQTGQETQYF	TGTGCCAGCAGCCCCCAGACAGGCCAAGAGACCCAGTACTTC
TRBD2	-	TRBJ2-1	TRBV5-1	CASRPQTSGKQFF	TGCGCCAGCAGACCGCAGACTAGCGGGAAGCAGTTCTTC